These T cell receptor beta chains were read from a single sample in a study of identical twins' blood T cells. TCRdb re-derived calls from the 5' RACE reads in MiXCR, one entry per CDR3 protein. The sample holds fewer than 450,000 distinct CDR3 sequences, 25% to 35% seen once. The sample consisted of PBMCs. These receptors came from a woman aged 18-49 years in good health. Both conserved end residues are part of each CDR3.

J gene: TRBJ1-5; V gene: TRBV7-9; CDR3 protein: CASSIGTGGNQPQHF
J gene: TRBJ1-1; V gene: TRBV29-1; CDR3 protein: CSVIDRGAFSTEAFF
J gene: TRBJ2-3; V gene: TRBV4-3; CDR3 protein: CASSQEGQGLATDTQYF
J gene: TRBJ1-2; V gene: TRBV5-1; CDR3 protein: CASSLDPANYGYTF
J gene: TRBJ2-1; V gene: TRBV4-1; CDR3 protein: CASSQDEGSGRAPFF
J gene: TRBJ1-2; V gene: TRBV11-2; CDR3 protein: CASSLDTGLYGYTF
J gene: TRBJ1-2; V gene: TRBV12-3/TRBV12-4; CDR3 protein: CASSPGGLGGYTF
J gene: TRBJ2-2; V gene: TRBV18; CDR3 protein: CASSLQTGNSNTGELFF
J gene: TRBJ2-3; V gene: TRBV13; CDR3 protein: CASSRSGGTITDTQYF
J gene: TRBJ1-1; V gene: TRBV6-5; CDR3 protein: CASSYLRGAEGAFF
J gene: TRBJ1-5; V gene: TRBV7-9; CDR3 protein: CASSSGPTAYSNQPQHF
J gene: TRBJ1-1; V gene: TRBV29-1; CDR3 protein: CSVAERAGTEAFF
J gene: TRBJ1-4; V gene: TRBV9; CDR3 protein: CASSGHGEPTNEKLFF
J gene: TRBJ2-1; V gene: TRBV10-3; CDR3 protein: CAIRQGLSYNEQFF
J gene: TRBJ2-1; V gene: TRBV5-4; CDR3 protein: CASSPPGGRKDNEQFF
J gene: TRBJ2-2; V gene: TRBV7-3; CDR3 protein: CASSEQGPGELFF